What follows are 19 T cell receptor beta chains derived from one specimen sequenced in a study of Graves' ophthalmopathy and Graves' hyperthyroidism. Amplified material comprised TCR beta CDR3 regions derived from RNA transcripts. HTBI-primed RT-PCR formed the first round, and a multiplex PCR formed the second. TCRdb recomputed calls from the multiplex PCR reads with MiXCR, one row per CDR3 protein. Altogether about 370,000 distinct CDR3 sequences are present, 17% being singletons, with the ten largest covering 2.4%. Input material: peripheral blood. The receptors come from an adult woman with stable Graves' hyperthyroidism.

This rearrangement joins TRBV12-3 or TRBV12-4 to TRBJ1-3; the D gene is possibly TRBD1 (6 bases). V was trimmed by 4 bases and J by 11 bases, leaving 21 bases between them. The CDR3 loop spans 15 amino acids. Written as DNA, the CDR3 is TGTGCCAGCAGTTGGGGGCCCGGTGAAACCCGCCCCATATATTTT. Translated, it gives CASSWGPGETRPIYF.

There are many counts of this clonotype. This sequence joins TRBV2 and TRBJ2-7, with TRBD1 as a possible D gene (6 bases). V was clipped by 5 bases and J by 4 bases, with 9 bases between them. The CDR3 extends over 12 amino acids. Germline assignment: CDR1 SNHLY and CDR2 FYNNEI. This CDR3 is CASSWTDYEQYF. The CDR3 DNA reads TGTGCCAGCAGTTGGACAGATTACGAGCAGTACTTC.

This clonotype was seen ten or more times. The gene calls are TRBV27 and TRBJ1-5; 7 bases agree with TRBD1. Germline CDR1 reads MNHEY; CDR2 reads SMNVEV (reference sequence). The CDR3 has 14 amino acids. The trim removed 5 bases at V and 3 bases at J, leaving 4 bases unmatched. The CDR3 DNA follows: TGTGCCAGCAGTCAACAGGGGACCAATCAGCCCCAGCATTTT. Residues: CASSQQGTNQPQHF.

V and J are TRBV6-2 or TRBV6-3 and TRBJ2-7; D assignment may be TRBD1 or TRBD2 (5 bases each). V lost 2 bases, J lost 0 bases, and 11 bases lay in between. The CDR3 is 15 amino acids. Germline-derived CDR1 and CDR2 are MNHEY and SVGEGT. The CDR3 reads CASSYGGPYSYEQYF. In DNA, the CDR3 is TGTGCCAGCAGTTACGGGGGACCATACTCCTACGAGCAGTACTTC.

This clonotype was observed many times. This rearrangement joins TRBV18 to TRBJ2-5, with D unresolved. Trimming took off 3 bases at V and 1 base at J, with 6 bases between the two ends. Germline CDR1 is KGHSH and CDR2 is LQKENI. The CDR3 loop spans 13 amino acids. The CDR3 sequence is CASSPAPQETQYF. CDR3 nucleotides: TGTGCCAGCTCACCTGCCCCCCAAGAGACCCAGTACTTC.

This clonotype was seen many times. The V and J genes are TRBV20-1 and TRBJ2-5, with unresolved D. Trimming shortened V by 2 bases and J by 2 bases, and 9 bases separated the two germline ends. Per the germline V gene, CDR1 is DFQATT and CDR2 is SNEGSKA (reference sequence). The CDR3 covers 13 residues. The CDR3 loop reads CSARPTLQETQYF. DNA for the CDR3: TGCAGTGCTAGACCGACACTTCAAGAGACCCAGTACTTC.

This clonotype was detected many times. Compared with germline, one end of the junction differs, possibly owing to a read error. The genes are TRBV24-1 and TRBJ2-5; D is perhaps TRBD2 (6 bases). Germline-derived CDR1 and CDR2 are KGHDR and SFDVKD. The CDR3 contains 18 residues. The DNA for the CDR3 is TGTACCACCAGTGACCCGGGACTTGCTGGTTTCGAACAAGAGACCCAGTACTTC. Its translation: CTTSDPGLAGFEQETQYF.

This clonotype was recorded at least ten times. V usage is TRBV27 and J usage is TRBJ2-7, with a weak D call TRBD1 (5 bases). V lost 0 bases and J lost 6, with 12 bases in between. Germline CDR1 reads MNHEY; CDR2 reads SMNVEV (reference sequence). This CDR3 has 14 amino acids. In DNA, the CDR3 is TGTGCCAGCAGTTTATCGCAGGGTCGGGTCGAGCAGTACTTC. Translated: CASSLSQGRVEQYF.

In this sample, this clonotype turned up many times. The chain employs TRBV28 and TRBJ1-6, with D unresolved. V lost 7 bases to trimming and J lost 8 bases, with 15 bases between them. This CDR3 is built from 14 residues. Per the germline V gene, CDR1 is MDHEN and CDR2 is SYDVKM. The DNA for the CDR3 is TGTGCCAGCATCTCCTCGTCCGGGGATTCACCCCTCCACTTT. As protein: CASISSSGDSPLHF.

There are many counts of this clonotype. The chain is built from TRBV19 and TRBJ2-7; the match to TRBD2 covers 11 bases. This CDR3 has 15 residues. V shed 5 bases, J shed 4 bases, and the junction held 7 bases outside the gene matches. Germline V gene data show CDR1 as LNHDA and CDR2 as SQIVND (reference sequence). The CDR3 loop is CASSGSGRAFYEQYF. Written as DNA, the CDR3 is TGTGCCAGTAGTGGTAGCGGGAGGGCCTTTTACGAGCAGTACTTC. Full variable domain (missing parts from reference TRBV19 and TRBJ2-7): DGGITQSPKYLFRKEGQNVTLSCEQNLNHDAMYWYRQDPGQGLRLIYYSQIVNDFQKGDIAEGYSVSREKKESFPLTVTSAQKNPTAFYLCASSGSGRAFYEQYFGPGTRLTVT.

V gene TRBV2 combines with J gene TRBJ1-3; D uncertain. The CDR3 is 15 residues long. The V end was cut by 6 bases, the J end by 4 bases, with 16 bases between. The germline CDR1 and CDR2 sequences are SNHLY and FYNNEI. The chain's CDR3 is CASRYTANEGNTIYF. In DNA, the CDR3 is TGTGCCAGCAGGTACACGGCCAATGAGGGAAACACCATATATTTT.

This clonotype was counted many times. V gene TRBV15 combines with J gene TRBJ1-5; D gene uncertain. Germline V CDR1 and CDR2: LNHNV, YYDKDF (reference sequence). V was clipped by 0 bases and J by 4 bases, with 4 bases between them. There are 13 residues in the CDR3. CDR3 bases: TGTGCCACCAGCAGAGATAAGAATCAGCCCCAGCATTTT. Translation: CATSRDKNQPQHF.

In its sample, this clonotype was seen many times. The chain links TRBV12-3 or TRBV12-4 to TRBJ1-3; D is uncertain. The V end was cut by 5 bases, the J end by 4 bases, with 3 bases between. The CDR3 contains 11 residues. CDR3 coding DNA: TGTGCCAGCAGTCAGGGAAACACCATATATTTT. It codes for CASSQGNTIYF.

This clonotype was seen many times. The CDR3 loop reads CASSSRDRGRGETQYF. The CDR3 DNA reads as TGTGCCAGCAGCTCCCGGGACAGGGGGCGTGGAGAGACCCAGTACTTC. This sequence joins TRBV12-3 or TRBV12-4 and TRBJ2-5, with 12 bases lining up with TRBD1. The CDR3 has 16 amino acids. The trim removed 6 bases at V and 4 bases at J, leaving 9 bases unmatched.

This clonotype was detected many times. This chain links TRBV24-1 with TRBJ1-3; TRBD1 might be the D (5 bases). The CDR3 sequence is 13 residues long. Germline V gene lookup returns CDR1 KGHDR and CDR2 SFDVKD. The germline V and J ends were trimmed by 3 bases and 7 bases, with 9 bases remaining between them. CDR3 amino acids: CATSDINRNTIYF. As DNA, the CDR3 is TGTGCCACCAGTGATATTAACAGGAACACCATATATTTT.

This clonotype was counted many times. The rearrangement links TRBV10-1 to TRBJ2-7; 8 bases align to TRBD2. CDR1 WNHNN and CDR2 SYGVQD come from the germline V gene (reference sequence). This CDR3 comprises 15 residues. After removal of 2 bases from V and 2 bases from J, the junction contained 5 bases not matched to a gene. CDR3 bases: TGCGCCAGCAGTGAGGCAATAGCGGGGACCTACGAGCAGTACTTC. Its translation: CASSEAIAGTYEQYF.

This clonotype was recorded many times. The chain carries TRBV11-2 and TRBJ1-5; D is unclear. CDR1 is SGHAT, CDR2 FQNNGV, per germline. The length of the CDR3 is 13 residues. The ends were cut back, 3 bases at V and 5 bases at J, with 8 bases in the middle. The CDR3 is CASSFSADQPQHF. The CDR3 DNA follows: TGTGCCAGCAGCTTTTCAGCCGATCAGCCCCAGCATTTT.

The table lists this clonotype with a few counts. V is TRBV2 and J is TRBJ1-2; 8 bases match TRBD1. Germline CDR1 and CDR2: SNHLY and FYNNEI. CDR3 length equals 15 residues. Trimming cost V 3 bases and J 5 bases; bases outside gene matches: 8. The CDR3 spells CASSERQGAWYGYTF. Here the CDR3 DNA reads TGTGCCAGCAGTGAGAGGCAGGGGGCGTGGTATGGCTACACCTTC. Based on the CDR3 plus reference TRBV2 and TRBJ1-2, the full variable domain is EPEVTQTPSHQVTQMGQEVILRCVPISNHLYFYWYRQILGQKVEFLVSFYNNEISEKSEIFDDQFSVERPDGSNFTLKIRSTKLEDSAMYFCASSERQGAWYGYTFGSGTRLTVV.

This clonotype was counted ten times or more. The CDR3 DNA follows: TGCAGTGCTAGATCTGGACAGGGATTGTACGAGCAGTACTTC. Residues: CSARSGQGLYEQYF. The genes are TRBV20-1 and TRBJ2-7; 8 nucleotides align to TRBD1. The trim removed 2 bases at V and 4 bases at J, leaving 7 bases unmatched. The CDR3 has 14 amino acids. Germline V gene data show CDR1 as DFQATT and CDR2 as SNEGSKA (reference sequence).